This T cell receptor beta chain is drawn from a study of blood T cell repertoires in COVID-19. On the study more broadly: T cells, B-cell-depleted T cells, or PBMCs provided the cDNA or gDNA that served as material.

Germline-derived CDR1 and CDR2 are MGHRA and YSYEKL. The length of the CDR3 is 15 residues. V shed 4 bases and J 10 bases; nucleotides not matched to a gene: 9. Profiling relied on immunoSEQ multiplex PCR, and the TCRdb table lists in-frame clones only, not all of them. The repertoire has fewer than 500,000 clones, roughly 85% of them found once; the top ten carry 1.4%. The sequence derives from a woman aged 25 to 45 with active or convalescent COVID-19. This rearrangement joins TRBV4-1 to TRBJ2-3; 12 nucleotides align to TRBD2. Input material: peripheral blood. The CDR3 protein is CASSPGLAGTIAQYF. CDR3 DNA: TGCGCCAGCAGCCCGGGACTAGCGGGTACGATCGCGCAGTATTTT.